This TCR beta chain stems from a study of blood T cell repertoires in COVID-19 (dated by TCRdb to the early 2020s). A note on the overall study: The collaborator samples originated in the United States, Italy and Spain and spanned the acute and convalescent phases of COVID-19. The prospective study material was composed of cDNA or gDNA derived from T cells, B-cell-depleted T cells, or PBMCs. Deeply sampled blood TCRbeta repertoires from subjects exposed to, actively infected with, or recovered from COVID-19 were included in the dataset. A freely available public database, intended as a resource for researchers studying the immune response to SARS-CoV-2, is where the repertoires were released. The samples were drawn from the first 160 participants of the ongoing ImmuneRACE study and from 950 to 1,500 subjects provided by 6 global collaborators. A de-identified subject ID, COVID-19 status, age in years and sex were almost always included in the sample metadata. Where available, HLA class I and class II types were obtained from metadata supplied by the sample provider rather than from assay-based typing.

The collaborating institutions used their own protocols to collect whole blood in K2EDTA tubes. For TCRbeta analysis, collaborators shipped samples as frozen whole blood, isolated PBMCs, or DNA extracted from either of those sample types. TCRbeta CDR3 regions were amplified from genomic DNA by means of the immunoSEQ Assay, a bias-controlled multiplex PCR. In the original analysis: The number of nucleated cells in each sample was estimated by amplification of reference gene primers within the assay. Sequence reads were collapsed and filtered to measure the absolute abundance of every unique TCRbeta CDR3 rearrangement. Productive Simpson clonality was computed per sample as the square root of Simpson's diversity index over productive rearrangements. TCRdb obtained this table from immuneACCESS and retained in-frame rearrangements with V and J assigned. These tables miss some clones; where compared with another copy, unresolved V genes account for less than half of the shortfall, and the remainder is unexplained. From that table come the V and J calls and clone size; the DNA was used to work out D and trimming. Counted in this sample were under 150,000 clones; over 60% of them appeared once. Jointly, the top ten make up roughly 9% of the sample.

The CDR3 spans 12 residues, from the cysteine through the phenylalanine. The DNA shown is the 36-base CDR3, in frame from base 1. Sequences SGHTA (CDR1) and FQGTGA (CDR2) are obtained from the germline V gene. The trim is 4 bases for V and 6 bases for J, with a gap of 7 bases between the germline ends. Concerning this clone itself: Its antigen is not yet known. One base away there is no much larger clone; base qualities are not given.

The paper's findings and limits, for the study overall: The amount of clinical and demographic metadata varied by source and participant and was provided uncurated.

The sequence was collected from a woman aged 50 to 65 with active or convalescent COVID-19. The rearranged segments are TRBV7-3 and TRBJ2-1; too little of a D gene remains to name it. Sequenced input: peripheral blood. This receptor carries the CDR3 CASSSSFNEQFF. The nucleotides are TGTGCCAGCAGCTCCAGTTTCAATGAGCAGTTCTTC.